Below, 31 T cell receptor beta chains from the same sample are listed, as sequenced in a study of T cell repertoires in cytomegalovirus infection. TCRdb reprocessed the reads via MiXCR and lists one record per CDR3 protein. The sample contains fewer than 1,000,000 distinct CDR3 sequences, roughly 31% of which appear only once. No antigens are known for them. The source was cultured CD8+ T cells from PBMCs, collected from culture after CMV antigen stimulation. These receptor sequences come from a human donor in good health (CMV status not recorded). Some clones in this sample may be carry-over from other donors' samples.

The V and J genes are TRBV6-6 and TRBJ2-5, with D tentatively TRBD2 (7 bases). Trimming cost V 4 bases and J 5 bases, with 14 bases left between them. From germline, CDR1 is MNHNY and CDR2 SVGAGI (reference sequence). This CDR3 is built from 14 residues. The CDR3 reads CASSSAGAGETQYF. In DNA form, the CDR3 reads TGTGCCAGCAGTTCCGCGGGGGCGGGGGAGACCCAGTACTTC.

This clonotype occurred a few times. V is TRBV4-1 and J is TRBJ2-1; 10 bases are shared with TRBD2. This CDR3 is 17 amino acids long. CDR1 MGHRA and CDR2 YSYEKL come from the germline V gene. V was pared by 0 bases and J by 4 bases, with 6 bases of the junction left unmatched. The CDR3 nucleotides read TGCGCCAGCAGCCAAGAGGTAACTAGCGGGGCGTACAATGAGCAGTTCTTC. Translation gives CASSQEVTSGAYNEQFF.

The gene calls are TRBV6-6 and TRBJ1-1, with TRBD1 matching 8 bases. Trimming at V came to 6 bases and at J to 4 bases, leaving 13 bases not matched to a gene. From germline, CDR1 is MNHNY and CDR2 SVGAGI (reference sequence). The CDR3 length is 16 residues. DNA for the CDR3: TGTGCCAGCAGCTCGCAGGGGGCAAGACTGGTCACTGAAGCTTTCTTT. Translation gives CASSSQGARLVTEAFF.

This clonotype was seen a handful of times. The chain couples TRBV29-1 to TRBJ2-7; D is possibly TRBD1 (6 bases). The CDR3 consists of 12 residues. The V gene lost 6 bases and the J gene lost 3 bases, with 12 bases spanning the gap. Germline V gene lookup returns CDR1 SQVTM and CDR2 ANQGSEA. The CDR3 is CSVVDSLYEQYV. In nucleotides, the CDR3 is TGCAGCGTCGTGGACAGCCTCTACGAGCAGTACGTC.

The V gene is TRBV9, the J gene TRBJ1-4; D may be TRBD1 (6 bases). The germline gives CDR1 SGDLS, CDR2 YYNGEE. This CDR3 contains 14 residues. Trimming removed 0 bases at V and 8 bases at J, with 11 bases between. CDR3 in DNA: TGTGCCAGCAGCGTAGGCTCAGGGGAGGAAAAACTGTTTTTT. Encoded protein: CASSVGSGEEKLFF.

This clonotype was detected a few times. The rearrangement links TRBV7-6 to TRBJ2-5; TRBD1 aligns across 7 bases. CDR1 is SGHVS, CDR2 FNYEAQ, per germline. CDR3 length equals 13 residues. The V and J ends lost 1 base and 5 bases, in that order; junction bases with no gene match: 1. The CDR3: CASSLVRGETQYF. The CDR3, as DNA: TGTGCCAGCAGCTTAGTCAGGGGGGAGACCCAGTACTTC. Variable domain in full (rest from reference TRBV7-6 and TRBJ2-5): GAGVSQSPRYKVTKRGQDVALRCDPISGHVSLYWYRQALGQGPEFLTYFNYEAQQDKSGLPNDRFSAERPEGSISTLTIQRTEQRDSAMYRCASSLVRGETQYFGPGTRLLVL.

In its sample, this clonotype was seen many times. The gene calls are TRBV6-6 and TRBJ1-2; D perhaps matches TRBD1 (5 bases). Per germline, CDR1 MNHNY and CDR2 SVGAGI (reference sequence). This CDR3 has 11 residues. V shed 6 bases and J shed 8 bases, with 10 bases lying between them. As DNA, the CDR3 is TGTGCCAGCAGACAGACAGAGGGCTACACCTTC. Translation gives CASRQTEGYTF.

CDR3 nucleotides: TGCGCCAGCAGCCAAGGTCTGCGGGGGGTGGGAAATGAGCAGTTCTTC. Protein: CASSQGLRGVGNEQFF. The chain recombines TRBV4-1 with TRBJ2-1, with 8 positions matching TRBD2. The CDR3 consists of 16 residues. The V gene end was trimmed by 1 base and the J gene end by 7 bases; junction bases not matched to a gene: 9. From germline, CDR1 is MGHRA and CDR2 YSYEKL.

This clonotype was recorded a few times. This chain links TRBV29-1 with TRBJ1-1, with 7 bases fitting TRBD1. Germline trimming cut 7 bases from V and 5 bases from J; bases unmatched to any gene: 10. This CDR3 spans 13 amino acids. Germline V gene sequence: CDR1 SQVTM, CDR2 ANQGSEA. CDR3 residues: CSAEPQGGTEAFF. The CDR3 DNA is TGCAGCGCCGAGCCCCAGGGGGGAACTGAAGCTTTCTTT.

This clonotype turned up a few times. V is TRBV4-3 and J is TRBJ1-5; D not certain. V was trimmed by 0 bases and J by 2 bases, leaving 5 bases between them. The CDR3 spans 14 residues. Germline CDR1 and CDR2: LGHNA and YSLEER. The CDR3 DNA follows: TGCGCCAGCAGCCAAGACACCCGCAATCAGCCCCAGCATTTT. Translating it yields CASSQDTRNQPQHF.

This chain joins TRBV29-1 and TRBJ1-1, with D possibly being TRBD1 (6 bases). Germline V gives CDR1 SQVTM, CDR2 ANQGSEA. The CDR3 has 12 residues. The CDR3 DNA sequence: TGCACCATCCCCTGGGGGGGCGGTGAAGCTTTCTTT. Translated, it gives CTIPWGGGEAFF.

This clonotype was seen a few times. The chain links TRBV12-3 or TRBV12-4 to TRBJ1-5; tentatively, D is TRBD1 (5 bases). Trimming removed 8 bases at V and 9 bases at J, with 17 bases between. The CDR3 extends over 13 amino acids. CDR3: CASSGGFHWPQHF. CDR3 bases: TGTGCCAGCTCCGGGGGGTTCCATTGGCCCCAGCATTTT.

The chain uses TRBV7-9 and TRBJ2-1; D is possibly TRBD1 (7 bases). This CDR3 has 15 residues. Germline CDR1 SEHNR, CDR2 FQNEAQ (reference sequence). V shed 5 bases and J shed 1 base, with 12 bases lying between them. The CDR3 sequence: CASSHSGGSYNEQFF. The CDR3 DNA reads TGTGCCAGCAGCCATTCAGGGGGGTCCTACAATGAGCAGTTCTTC.

This chain connects TRBV27 to TRBJ2-5, with D tentatively TRBD1 (6 bases). Germline CDR1 and CDR2: MNHEY and SMNVEV (reference sequence). This CDR3 contains 18 residues. Trimming cost V 5 bases and J 2 bases, with 24 bases left between them. As DNA, the CDR3 is TGTGCCAGCAGTGCCCGCCTCGGGGACAACCGAGCACAAGAGACCCAGTACTTC. This gives the protein CASSARLGDNRAQETQYF.

The chain carries TRBV12-3 or TRBV12-4 and TRBJ2-3, with TRBD1 as a possible D gene (5 bases). The CDR3 is made up of 12 amino acids. V lost 4 bases, J lost 9 bases, and 11 bases lay in between. The CDR3 DNA reads TGTGCCAGCAGTTCAGGGTACTCCACGCAGTATTTT. Translation gives CASSSGYSTQYF.

The sample holds many counts of this clonotype. The V call is TRBV7-2, the J call TRBJ2-3; D is undetermined. CDR1 and CDR2 from the germline V gene are SGHTA and FQGNSA. The CDR3 consists of 14 residues. Trimming stripped 4 bases from V and 3 bases from J, with 11 bases between. The CDR3 loop is CASSSTVRTDTQYF. The CDR3 nucleotides read TGTGCCAGCAGCTCGACGGTGCGAACAGATACGCAGTATTTT.

This clonotype appeared once. One junction end disagrees with the germline gene, perhaps due to a read error. The CDR3 DNA reads as TGTACCAGCAGTGAAGTGGCAGGGGCAGATACGCAGTATTTT. Amino acids: CTSSEVAGADTQYF. The chain employs TRBV6-4 and TRBJ2-3; D is perhaps TRBD1 (6 bases). From germline, CDR1 is MRHNA and CDR2 SNTAGT. The CDR3 is 14 residues long.

This clonotype was seen a few times. In DNA, the CDR3 is TGTGCCATCCAGACAAGGAACACTGAAGCTTTCTTT. Residues: CAIQTRNTEAFF. V gene TRBV2 combines with J gene TRBJ1-1; the D is unclear. The CDR3 covers 12 residues. V was trimmed by 10 bases and J by 1 base, leaving 10 bases between them. Germline V gene data show CDR1 as SNHLY and CDR2 as FYNNEI.

This clonotype occurred once. The V and J genes are TRBV12-3 or TRBV12-4 and TRBJ1-6; D possibly corresponds to TRBD1 (6 bases). V lost 3 bases and J lost 0, with 6 bases in between. This CDR3 is 15 amino acids long. CDR3 region: CASSLGASYNSPLHF. CDR3 DNA sequence: TGTGCCAGCAGTTTGGGGGCCTCCTATAATTCACCCCTCCACTTT.

CDR3 bases: TGCGCCAGCAGCCTCCGGGCTAGCAGCTCCTACGAGCAGTACGTC. Translation gives CASSLRASSSYEQYV. The V call is TRBV4-1, the J call TRBJ2-7; D perhaps matches TRBD2 (5 bases). This CDR3 is built from 15 residues. Germline V gene lookup returns CDR1 MGHRA and CDR2 YSYEKL. V was shortened by 4 bases and J by 0 bases, with 13 bases between the two germline ends.

This clonotype was picked up a small number of times. The chain's CDR3 is CASSIGTAYEQYV. The CDR3 DNA sequence: TGTGCCAGTAGTATCGGAACGGCCTACGAGCAGTACGTC. The V and J genes are TRBV19 and TRBJ2-7, with D hard to call. Per germline, CDR1 LNHDA and CDR2 SQIVND (reference sequence). V shed 3 bases and J shed 2 bases, with 8 bases lying between them. The CDR3 extends over 13 amino acids.

This clonotype was seen repeatedly, ten times or more. The chain combines TRBV19 with TRBJ2-3; 7 positions agree with TRBD1. CDR1 LNHDA and CDR2 SQIVND come from the germline V gene (reference sequence). V dropped 6 bases and J dropped 0; count of bases not matched to a gene: 9. CDR3 length: 16 residues. The CDR3 sequence is CASRKSGQPSTDTQYF. The CDR3 nucleotides read TGTGCCAGTAGAAAATCGGGACAGCCTAGCACAGATACGCAGTATTTT.

This clonotype showed up just a few times. The chain couples TRBV6-1 to TRBJ2-1; TRBD2 is a possible D gene (5 bases). Trimming left V 5 bases short and J 6 bases short, with 14 bases between. Germline V gives CDR1 MNHNS, CDR2 SASEGT. The CDR3 loop spans 14 amino acids. CDR3 nucleotides: TGTGCCAGCAGTCCTTCGTCAGGAGGCAATGAGCAGTTCTTC. Encoded protein: CASSPSSGGNEQFF.

J is TRBJ1-5 and V is TRBV12-3 or TRBV12-4; D call uncertain. V dropped 7 bases and J dropped 0 bases, with 10 bases sitting between them. The CDR3 sequence is 14 residues long. The CDR3 loop reads CASTSTYSNQPQHF. The CDR3 DNA reads as TGTGCCAGCACCAGCACTTATAGCAATCAGCCCCAGCATTTT.

The V and J genes are TRBV12-3 or TRBV12-4 and TRBJ2-2; 7 nucleotides line up with TRBD1. The V and J ends lost 5 bases and 4 bases, in that order; junction bases with no gene match: 7. The CDR3 consists of 15 residues. CDR3 in DNA: TGTGCCAGCAGTCCATTGGGACAGATCACCGGGGAGCTGTTTTTT. It specifies CASSPLGQITGELFF.

This clonotype appeared once. The rearrangement uses TRBV27 and TRBJ2-3, with D possibly being TRBD1 (5 bases). V lost 5 bases and J 5 bases, leaving 14 bases between the germline ends. This CDR3 is 14 amino acids long. Germline V lookup: CDR1 MNHEY, CDR2 SMNVEV (reference sequence). The chain's CDR3 is CASSHRARGDTQYF. In DNA, the CDR3 is TGTGCCAGCAGTCATCGGGCTAGGGGAGATACGCAGTATTTT.

The rearrangement links TRBV7-9 to TRBJ2-1; tentative D call: TRBD1 (6 bases). The V end was cut by 5 bases, the J end by 7 bases, with 21 bases between. The germline CDR1 and CDR2 sequences are SEHNR and FQNEAQ (reference sequence). The CDR3 covers 16 residues. The CDR3 nucleotides are TGTGCCAGCAGCACAACGGACAGTCCAGTTAAGAATGAGCAGTTCTTC. As protein: CASSTTDSPVKNEQFF.

This clonotype was recorded a few times. The chain has TRBV4-1 and TRBJ2-1; D may be TRBD2 (6 bases). The germline gives CDR1 MGHRA, CDR2 YSYEKL. CDR3 length: 12 residues. V was shortened by 8 bases and J by 4 bases, with 9 bases between the two germline ends. The CDR3 nucleotides read TGCGCCAGCCACGGAGGGTACAATGAGCAGTTCTTC. Translating it yields CASHGGYNEQFF.

This clonotype came up many times. The chain joins TRBV7-6 to TRBJ2-7; the D is unclear. Germline V lookup: CDR1 SGHVS, CDR2 FNYEAQ. Trimming shortened V by 2 bases and J by 1 base, and 18 bases separated the two germline ends. CDR3 size: 17 residues. The CDR3 DNA reads as TGTGCCAGCAGCTTATCACTGAGTAGCTTCCAGTCCTACGAGCAGTACTTC. This encodes CASSLSLSSFQSYEQYF.

On this clonotype itself: Germline and junction disagree at one end, which may indicate a read error. This chain links TRBV7-2 with TRBJ1-1; D call uncertain. The CDR3 totals 12 residues. Germline CDR1 SGHTA, CDR2 FQGNSA. As DNA, the CDR3 is TGTGTCAGCAGCTTACTGGGAACTGAAGCTTTCTTT. This codes for CVSSLLGTEAFF.

This clonotype was observed at least ten times. The CDR3 nucleotides are TGTGCCAGCAGCTTACGACTGTCGGGGGATGAGCAGTTCTTC. Protein product: CASSLRLSGDEQFF. V is TRBV7-6 and J is TRBJ2-1, with D possibly matching TRBD2 (6 bases). Trimming removed 2 bases from V and 8 bases from J, with 13 bases in between. Germline V CDR1 and CDR2: SGHVS, FNYEAQ. This CDR3 has 14 amino acids.